The 17 T cell receptor beta chains below all came from one sample that was sequenced in a study of prognosis after radiotherapy for stage I lung cancer listed by TCRdb under 2021. The reads were generated on an Illumina HiSeq 3000. Two rounds of multiplex PCR on genomic DNA were used to amplify the TCR beta CDR3 region. The first PCR round used primers specific to each TRBV and TRBJ gene, with sequences filed in Chinese patent CN105087789A. TCRdb took the public reads, trimmed them with fastp at Q25, ran MiXCR for clone calling and kept in-frame beta chains. Every distinct CDR3 protein forms one entry, paired with its most common genes and DNA. This sample comprises around 26,000 distinct CDR3 sequences, about two fifths of them detected only once. The ten largest clones take up about a fifth of the sample. Sequences were derived from PBMCs, sampled before or after stereotactic body radiation therapy (not recorded which). These receptors all come from a donor aged 50 or older with non-small cell lung cancer.

Remarks on this clonotype: A read error likely explains this, since a far larger clone differs by one base. The J gene is TRBJ2-1, the V gene TRBV7-9, with D unclear. V lost 5 bases, J lost 7 bases, and 9 bases lay in between. The CDR3 runs 12 residues. CDR1 is SEHNR, CDR2 FQNEAQ, per germline (reference sequence). The CDR3 loop is CASSLQWNEQFF. In DNA, the CDR3 is TGTGCCAGCAGCCTACAGTGGAATGAGCAGTTCTTC.

This clonotype was picked up many times. This chain links TRBV18 with TRBJ1-2; TRBD1 is a possible D gene (5 bases). In germline, CDR1 is KGHSH, CDR2 LQKENI. There are 15 residues in the CDR3. Trimming cost V 5 bases and J 4 bases, with 17 bases left between them. CDR3 in amino acids: CASSSLGTGGYGYTF. CDR3 sequence (DNA): TGTGCCAGCTCATCCCTCGGGACGGGCGGCTATGGCTACACCTTC.

This clonotype was seen a few times. A read error is possible here, since a much larger clone lies one base away. This chain connects TRBV5-4 to TRBJ1-4, with 7 bases fitting TRBD1. Germline V gives CDR1 SGHNT, CDR2 YYREEE (reference sequence). Losses at the gene ends were 3 bases for V and 6 bases for J; bases not matched to a gene: 11. The length of the CDR3 is 16 residues. CDR3 nucleotides: TGTGCCAGCAGCTCCTCTCACAGGGGTGAGGATGAAAAACTGTTTTTT. Residues: CASSSSHRGEDEKLFF.

The table lists this clonotype with many counts. The gene calls are TRBV3-1 and TRBJ1-2; D is uncertain. The CDR3 length is 13 residues. V gave up 1 base and J gave up 3 bases, with 6 bases separating them. Germline V gives CDR1 LGHDT, CDR2 YNNKEL (reference sequence). CDR3 DNA: TGTGCCAGCAGCCAAGGGACTCACTATGGCTACACCTTC. It specifies CASSQGTHYGYTF.

This clonotype has ten or more counts. The rearrangement uses TRBV29-1 and TRBJ2-7; TRBD2 aligns across 9 bases. The CDR3 spans 15 residues. Looked up from germline, CDR1 is SQVTM and CDR2 is ANQGSEA. V trimming: 1 base; J trimming: 5 bases; junction bases outside the gene matches: 9. The CDR3 coding sequence is TGCAGCGTTGAAGTGAATAGCGGGAGAATCGACGAGCAGTACTTC. Translated: CSVEVNSGRIDEQYF.

This clonotype was detected a few times. A much bigger clone sits one base away, suggesting this may be a read error. The chain recombines TRBV12-3 or TRBV12-4 with TRBJ1-1; D unclear. This CDR3 comprises 11 residues. V lost 3 bases and J 8 bases, leaving 7 bases between the germline ends. CDR3 in amino acids: CASSLCLEAFF. The CDR3 DNA is TGTGCCAGCAGTTTGTGTCTAGAAGCTTTCTTT.

This clonotype was observed many times. The V gene is TRBV7-9, the J gene TRBJ2-1, with D uncertain. Germline CDR1 reads SEHNR; CDR2 reads FQNEAQ (reference sequence). The CDR3 contains 16 residues. Trimming shortened V by 2 bases and J by 1 base, and 12 bases separated the two germline ends. Here the CDR3 reads CASSLSIPLSYNEQFF. The DNA of the CDR3 is TGTGCCAGCAGCTTATCTATTCCTCTTTCCTACAATGAGCAGTTCTTC.

By share, this clonotype ranks as medium-sized. The gene calls are TRBV5-1 and TRBJ2-1; D is unclear. This CDR3 has 11 amino acids. V was pared by 2 bases and J by 8 bases, with 5 bases between. CDR1 and CDR2 (germline): SGHRS, YFSETQ. Here the CDR3 reads CASSFGDEQFF. The CDR3 DNA is TGCGCCAGCAGCTTCGGCGATGAGCAGTTCTTC.

The chain links TRBV11-3 to TRBJ2-1; 9 positions match TRBD2. The CDR3 loop spans 15 amino acids. From germline, CDR1 is SGHNT and CDR2 YENEEA. The CDR3 here is CSISRGRGDYNEQFF. CDR3 coding DNA: TGTTCCATCAGCCGCGGGAGGGGCGATTACAATGAGCAGTTCTTC.

This clonotype was detected many times. This may be a read error: a much more frequent sequence differs by one nucleotide. The chain combines TRBV5-1 with TRBJ2-1, with D hard to call. Germline CDR1 and CDR2: SGHRS and YFSETQ. Trimming took off 3 bases at V and 0 bases at J, with 7 bases between the two ends. The CDR3 covers 14 residues. The CDR3 DNA reads as TGCGCCAGCAGCTCAGCAAGCTCCTACAATGAGCAGTTCTTC. Translating it yields CASSSASSYNEQFF. Drawing the rest from reference TRBV5-1 and TRBJ2-1, the complete variable domain is KAGVTQTPRYLIKTRGQQVTLSCSPISGHRSVSWYQQTPGQGLQFLFEYFSETQRNKGNFPGRFSGRQFSNSRSEMNVSTLELGDSALYLCASSSASSYNEQFFGPGTRLTVL.

This clonotype occurred many times. The V call is TRBV20-1, the J call TRBJ2-7; unclear D gene. CDR1 DFQATT and CDR2 SNEGSKA come from the germline V gene (reference sequence). The CDR3 totals 13 residues. V dropped 3 bases and J dropped 0 bases, with 9 bases sitting between them. The CDR3 sequence is CSARDHYSYEQYF. The CDR3 DNA follows: TGCAGTGCTAGGGACCACTACTCCTACGAGCAGTACTTC.

Ten or more counts support this clonotype. J is TRBJ1-6 and V is TRBV7-2; D not resolved. This CDR3 has 15 amino acids. Germline V gene sequence: CDR1 SGHTA, CDR2 FQGNSA. Trimming removed 1 base at V and 8 bases at J, with 12 bases between. CDR3: CASSLDQQTYSPLHF. Here the CDR3 DNA reads TGTGCCAGCAGCTTAGACCAGCAGACCTATTCACCCCTCCACTTT.

The chain recombines TRBV7-3 with TRBJ2-2; no reliable D call. V shed 5 bases and J shed 6 bases, with 7 bases lying between them. Germline CDR1 reads SGHTA; CDR2 reads FQGTGA. The CDR3 sequence is 12 residues long. DNA of the CDR3: TGTGCCAGCAGCGTAAACTCCGGGGAGCTGTTTTTT. This translates into CASSVNSGELFF.

This clonotype showed up many times. The V call is TRBV4-2, the J call TRBJ1-5; TRBD1 agrees at 7 bases. The V segment lost 4 bases and the J segment 2 bases; nucleotides outside the gene matches: 5. There are 15 residues in the CDR3. Germline-derived CDR1 and CDR2 are LGHNA and YNFKEQ. The CDR3 DNA reads TGTGCCAGCAGCCTAGGGGGCTGGGGCAATCAGCCCCAGCATTTT. Protein sequence: CASSLGGWGNQPQHF.

This clonotype occurred many times. The chain couples TRBV30 to TRBJ2-1; 7 positions match TRBD1. J lost 7 bases, V lost 2 bases, and 5 bases had no gene match. This CDR3 region has 13 residues. Germline loops: CDR1 GTSNPN, CDR2 SVGIG (reference sequence). The CDR3 region has the DNA TGTGCCTGGAGTACCCTGACAGGGAATGAGCAGTTCTTC. This gives the protein CAWSTLTGNEQFF.

This rearrangement joins TRBV28 to TRBJ2-5; D might be TRBD1 (5 bases). Per germline, CDR1 MDHEN and CDR2 SYDVKM. The CDR3 consists of 15 residues. Trimming shortened V by 6 bases and J by 2 bases, and 16 bases separated the two germline ends. CDR3 in amino acids: CASRIQGPLQETQYF. In nucleotides, the CDR3 is TGTGCCAGCAGAATCCAGGGTCCCCTACAAGAGACCCAGTACTTC.

By share of the sample, this clonotype is medium-sized. The chain couples TRBV20-1 to TRBJ2-2, with TRBD2 matching over 8 bases. Per germline, CDR1 DFQATT and CDR2 SNEGSKA (reference sequence). Unmatched junction bases numbered 8, after V lost 3 bases and J lost 5 bases. The CDR3 runs to 15 residues. The CDR3 bases are TGCAGTGCTAGGTTAAGCGGGAGACCAACCGGGGAGCTGTTTTTT. As protein: CSARLSGRPTGELFF.